The 16 T cell receptor beta chains below come from one sample, sequenced in a study of blood T cell repertoires in COVID-19. This table comes from immunoSEQ multiplex PCR, and its TCRdb copy is limited to in-frame clones, with some not included. The sample yields nearly 70,000 clones, approximately 90% seen once. What was sequenced was peripheral blood. The receptor source for this set is an older woman with acute or convalescent COVID-19.

V and J are TRBV7-9 and TRBJ2-7; perhaps TRBD1 as D (6 bases). The CDR3 covers 13 residues. The V gene lost 5 bases and the J gene lost 8 bases, with 16 bases spanning the gap. Germline V gene sequence: CDR1 SEHNR, CDR2 FQNEAQ (reference sequence). The CDR3 DNA reads as TGTGCCAGCAGCGCAACAGGGAGCCCCAAGCAGTACTTC. It translates to CASSATGSPKQYF.

The chain uses TRBV7-2 and TRBJ1-1; D gene ambiguous. CDR1 SGHTA and CDR2 FQGNSA come from the germline V gene. The CDR3 is 14 residues long. V was clipped by 2 bases and J by 1 base, with 8 bases between them. The CDR3: CASSLKPGNTEAFF. CDR3 sequence (DNA): TGTGCCAGCAGCTTAAAGCCAGGGAACACTGAAGCTTTCTTT.

V is TRBV15 and J is TRBJ2-4; the D is unclear. Germline V gene lookup returns CDR1 LNHNV and CDR2 YYDKDF (reference sequence). With 8 bases removed from V and 0 bases from J, the gap between germline ends came to 14 bases. The CDR3 spans 15 residues. DNA of the CDR3: TGTGCCACCCAGGATTTGGGTTTAGCCAAAAACATTCAGTACTTC. This sequence encodes CATQDLGLAKNIQYF.

This clone was seen just once. The J gene is TRBJ1-5, the V gene TRBV4-2, with TRBD1 matching 9 bases. Germline trimming cut 1 base from V and 7 bases from J; bases unmatched to any gene: 11. This CDR3 region has 17 residues. The germline V gene has CDR1 LGHNA and CDR2 YNFKEQ. CDR3 region: CASSQGRGQGKEQPQHF. The DNA for the CDR3 is TGTGCCAGCAGCCAAGGTCGGGGACAGGGTAAGGAACAGCCCCAGCATTTT.

This chain joins TRBV27 and TRBJ2-1, with TRBD1 matching over 7 bases. The CDR3 totals 15 residues. CDR1 and CDR2 (germline): MNHEY, SMNVEV (reference sequence). With 3 bases clipped from V and 3 bases from J, the junction kept 5 bases outside the gene matches. This chain's CDR3 is CASSFGTAGYNEQFF. CDR3 nucleotide sequence: TGTGCCAGCAGTTTCGGGACAGCCGGCTACAATGAGCAGTTCTTC.

The chain has TRBV15 and TRBJ2-7, with TRBD1 identical over 9 bases. The germline gives CDR1 LNHNV, CDR2 YYDKDF (reference sequence). The CDR3 is 15 residues long. With 3 bases clipped from V and 3 bases from J, the junction kept 6 bases outside the gene matches. DNA for the CDR3: TGTGCCACCAGCAGGGACAGGGGTCAACTCTACGAGCAGTACTTC. Translation: CATSRDRGQLYEQYF. Filled out from reference TRBV15 and TRBJ2-7, the complete variable domain reads DAMVIQNPRYQVTQFGKPVTLSCSQTLNHNVMYWYQQKSSQAPKLLFHYYDKDFNNEADTPDNFQSRRPNTSFCFLDIRSPGLGDTAMYLCATSRDRGQLYEQYFGPGTRLTVT.

The chain joins TRBV6-5 to TRBJ2-2; tentative D call: TRBD2 (6 bases). The ends were cut back, 10 bases at V and 4 bases at J, with 19 bases in the middle. This CDR3 is 15 amino acids long. The germline V gene encodes CDR1 MNHEY and CDR2 SVGAGI. The CDR3: CATGLRRRGTGELFF. The CDR3, as DNA: TGTGCCACCGGCCTACGACGGAGGGGCACCGGGGAGCTGTTTTTT.

A few counts support this clone. V and J are TRBV9 and TRBJ2-1; TRBD2 matches 12 bases. With 5 bases clipped from V and 2 bases from J, the junction kept 2 bases outside the gene matches. This CDR3 contains 15 residues. Germline values: CDR1 SGDLS, CDR2 YYNGEE. The CDR3 reads CASSGLAGTYNEQFF. The CDR3 DNA reads as TGTGCCAGCAGTGGACTAGCGGGAACCTACAATGAGCAGTTCTTC.

V is TRBV15 and J is TRBJ2-1; 10 nucleotides match TRBD1. This CDR3 contains 14 residues. CDR1 and CDR2 (germline): LNHNV, YYDKDF (reference sequence). The V and J ends lost 3 bases and 4 bases, in that order; junction bases with no gene match: 0. The CDR3 sequence: CATSRDRGYNEQFF. The CDR3 coding sequence is TGTGCCACCAGCAGGGACAGGGGGTACAATGAGCAGTTCTTC.

V usage is TRBV19 and J usage is TRBJ2-2; tentative D call: TRBD2 (5 bases). In germline, CDR1 is LNHDA, CDR2 SQIVND (reference sequence). V gave up 7 bases and J gave up 3 bases, with 12 bases separating them. CDR3 length: 14 amino acids. The CDR3 protein is CASTPGLDTGELFF. The CDR3 DNA reads as TGTGCCAGTACCCCCGGACTCGACACCGGGGAGCTGTTTTTT.

This clone was seen once. The chain links TRBV4-2 to TRBJ2-4; D is ambiguous. V was pared by 0 bases and J by 1 base, with 4 bases between. There are 14 residues in the CDR3. Germline V CDR1 and CDR2: LGHNA, YNFKEQ. CDR3 DNA sequence: TGTGCCAGCAGCCAAGACAGGGCCAAAAACATTCAGTACTTC. Protein: CASSQDRAKNIQYF.

This clone has just one count. This rearrangement joins TRBV2 to TRBJ1-5; TRBD1 matches at 7 bases. The CDR3 is 15 residues long. Germline CDR1 SNHLY, CDR2 FYNNEI. Trimming took 1 base from V and 10 from J; bases not matched to a gene: 10. CDR3 protein: CASSEGLGRGEPQHF. CDR3 nucleotide sequence: TGTGCCAGCAGTGAAGGTCTGGGCAGGGGGGAACCCCAGCATTTT.

The chain links TRBV5-4 to TRBJ2-5; 8 bases align to TRBD2. Trimming removed 3 bases from V and 5 bases from J; junction bases left unmatched: 9. This CDR3 region has 15 residues. Germline CDR1 SGHNT, CDR2 YYREEE (reference sequence). This chain's CDR3 is CASSSTGGPEETQYF. The CDR3, as DNA: TGTGCCAGCAGCTCGACGGGGGGGCCGGAGGAGACCCAGTACTTC.

J is TRBJ1-4 and V is TRBV20-1; D call uncertain. The CDR3 has 14 amino acids. Trimming shortened V by 3 bases and J by 7 bases, and 15 bases separated the two germline ends. The germline V gene encodes CDR1 DFQATT and CDR2 SNEGSKA (reference sequence). The CDR3 coding sequence is TGCAGTGCTAGTGATGTGAGGCGTAGTGAAAAACTGTTTTTT. Translation: CSASDVRRSEKLFF.

V usage is TRBV5-4 and J usage is TRBJ1-1, with TRBD1 as a possible D gene (5 bases). V lost 6 bases, J lost 5 bases, and 17 bases lay in between. The germline V gene has CDR1 SGHNT and CDR2 YYREEE (reference sequence). The CDR3 loop spans 14 amino acids. CDR3 amino acids: CASTLGGGRTEAFF. The CDR3, as DNA: TGTGCCAGCACCCTTGGGGGGGGACGAACTGAAGCTTTCTTT.

The V gene is TRBV13, the J gene TRBJ2-3; TRBD2 agrees at 7 bases. Trimming at V came to 5 bases and at J to 2 bases, leaving 13 bases not matched to a gene. Germline CDR1 and CDR2: PRHDT and FYEKMQ (reference sequence). The CDR3 length is 17 residues. The DNA for the CDR3 is TGTGCCAGCAGCCTCCTAGCGGTGGGGATCCACACAGATACGCAGTATTTT. This gives the protein CASSLLAVGIHTDTQYF. Full variable domain (outside the CDR3, taken from reference TRBV13 and TRBJ2-3): AAGVIQSPRHLIKEKRETATLKCYPIPRHDTVYWYQQGPGQDPQFLISFYEKMQSDKGSIPDRFSAQQFSDYHSELNMSSLELGDSALYFCASSLLAVGIHTDTQYFGPGTRLTVL.